This entry lists 25 T cell receptor beta chains sequenced from one sample in a study of shared clonotypes between healthy human individuals. Profiling relied on immunoSEQ multiplex PCR, and the TCRdb table lists in-frame clones only, not all of them. The data hold about 1.1 million clones, with approximately 77% observed a single time. Input material: memory CD4+ T cells from PBMCs. Subset meaning: CD45RA-negative fraction. These receptors were collected from a man younger than 35 in good health. Some clones in this sample may be carry-over from other donors' samples.

V and J are TRBV2 and TRBJ2-6; no definite D call. Trimming stripped 3 bases from V and 3 bases from J, with 9 bases between. From germline, CDR1 is SNHLY and CDR2 FYNNEI. The CDR3 covers 15 residues. The CDR3 DNA is TGTGCCAGCAGTGAGGGCAGTTTTGGGGCCAACGTCCTGACTTTC. Encoded protein: CASSEGSFGANVLTF.

The chain employs TRBV7-9 and TRBJ2-1; TRBD1 aligns across 10 bases. The CDR3 extends over 16 amino acids. In germline, CDR1 is SEHNR, CDR2 FQNEAQ (reference sequence). Trimming cost V 5 bases and J 2 bases; bases outside gene matches: 6. CDR3 in amino acids: CASSHRTGGAYNEQFF. CDR3 DNA: TGTGCCAGCAGCCACCGGACAGGGGGAGCCTACAATGAGCAGTTCTTC.

This chain uses TRBV4-1 with TRBJ1-3; a possible D gene is TRBD1 (5 bases). The germline gives CDR1 MGHRA, CDR2 YSYEKL. This CDR3 region has 15 residues. The ends were cut back, 1 base at V and 4 bases at J, with 11 bases in the middle. In DNA form, the CDR3 reads TGCGCCAGCAGCCAAGCCCAGGGATCCGGAAACACCATATATTTT. Protein: CASSQAQGSGNTIYF.

The rearrangement uses TRBV5-1 and TRBJ2-7; D not resolved. Trimming left V 0 bases short and J 3 bases short, with 4 bases between. The CDR3 loop spans 12 amino acids. Germline CDR1 SGHRS, CDR2 YFSETQ. The CDR3 loop is CASSLGRYEQYF. CDR3 nucleotides: TGCGCCAGCAGCTTGGGCCGCTACGAGCAGTACTTC.

This clone was counted only a few times. The chain uses TRBV6-5 and TRBJ1-5, with TRBD1 matching 7 bases. CDR1 MNHEY and CDR2 SVGAGI come from the germline V gene. V gave up 4 bases and J gave up 4 bases; unmatched junction bases: 10. This CDR3 is built from 16 residues. CDR3 residues: CASSSAGGGQNQPQHF. The CDR3 nucleotides are TGTGCCAGCAGTTCCGCGGGAGGGGGACAGAATCAGCCCCAGCATTTT.

The genes are TRBV4-2 and TRBJ2-1; either TRBD1 or TRBD2 may fit D (5 bases each). With 0 bases removed from V and 0 bases from J, the gap between germline ends came to 12 bases. CDR3 size: 17 residues. Looked up from germline, CDR1 is LGHNA and CDR2 is YNFKEQ. CDR3 amino acids: CASSQDPAGSSYNEQFF. The CDR3 coding sequence is TGTGCCAGCAGCCAAGATCCGGCAGGGAGCTCCTACAATGAGCAGTTCTTC.

This clone came up once. V is TRBV5-8 and J is TRBJ1-4, with a tentative D call TRBD1 (6 bases). The CDR3 covers 16 residues. Trimming removed 4 bases from V and 5 bases from J, with 18 bases in between. Germline loops: CDR1 SGHTS, CDR2 YDEGEE. CDR3: CASSALGGDKNEKLFF. CDR3 bases: TGTGCCAGCAGCGCCTTAGGGGGGGACAAGAATGAAAAACTGTTTTTT.

This clone was observed once. The chain carries TRBV7-6 and TRBJ1-2; D gene unclear. The CDR3 contains 14 residues. Germline CDR1 and CDR2: SGHVS and FNYEAQ. V gave up 2 bases and J gave up 1 base, with 8 bases separating them. The CDR3 bases are TGTGCCAGCAGCTTATTCCCCGGTAACTATGGCTACACCTTC. The encoded protein is CASSLFPGNYGYTF.

This rearrangement joins TRBV18 to TRBJ2-6, with D perhaps assigned TRBD1 or TRBD2 (5 bases each). The CDR3 sequence is 15 residues long. Germline-derived CDR1 and CDR2 are KGHSH and LQKENI. Trimming shortened V by 6 bases and J by 4 bases, and 13 bases separated the two germline ends. CDR3 nucleotides: TGTGCCAGCTCCCCAGGGAGAATAGGGGCCAACGTCCTGACTTTC. It is translated as CASSPGRIGANVLTF.

The J gene is TRBJ2-1, the V gene TRBV5-1; D is possibly TRBD2 (6 bases). This CDR3 spans 15 amino acids. Germline CDR1 is SGHRS and CDR2 is YFSETQ. Trimming removed 4 bases at V and 2 bases at J, with 13 bases between. CDR3 sequence: CASSHGTGAYNEQFF. CDR3 DNA: TGCGCCAGCAGCCACGGGACTGGTGCCTACAATGAGCAGTTCTTC.

The chain uses TRBV7-8 and TRBJ2-7; D is uncertain. This CDR3 has 15 amino acids. Germline loops: CDR1 SGHVS, CDR2 FQNEAQ. V lost 5 bases and J lost 0, with 14 bases in between. CDR3 nucleotides: TGTGCCAGCAGCCCCCGGCAACGGATCTCCTACGAGCAGTACTTC. Its protein is CASSPRQRISYEQYF.

This clone has a single count. The chain has TRBV9 and TRBJ2-3; D might be TRBD1 (6 bases). Between the trimmed V and J ends, which lost 6 bases and 0 bases, there was a span of 14 bases. This CDR3 contains 15 residues. Germline CDR1 is SGDLS and CDR2 is YYNGEE. In nucleotides, the CDR3 is TGTGCCAGCAATCGTGGGGGCGGGAGCACAGATACGCAGTATTTT. It translates to CASNRGGGSTDTQYF. Full variable domain (missing parts from reference TRBV9 and TRBJ2-3): DSGVTQTPKHLITATGQRVTLRCSPRSGDLSVYWYQQSLDQGLQFLIQYYNGEERAKGNILERFSAQQFPDLHSELNLSSLELGDSALYFCASNRGGGSTDTQYFGPGTRLTVL.

The rearrangement joins TRBV27 to TRBJ1-1, with D tentatively TRBD1 (6 bases). Trimming pared 4 bases from V and 11 bases from J, leaving 17 bases between. Germline loops: CDR1 MNHEY, CDR2 SMNVEV (reference sequence). The CDR3 is 13 residues long. The CDR3 sequence is CASSSGLTGSAFF. The DNA of the CDR3 is TGTGCCAGCAGTTCCGGACTCACAGGGAGCGCTTTCTTT.

The chain recombines TRBV4-2 with TRBJ2-5; D not resolved. The last part of the DNA fits TRBJ2-7 better; the J call may be wrong. The CDR3 spans 13 residues. Germline V CDR1 and CDR2: LGHNA, YNFKEQ. The chain's CDR3 is CASSQDSAYEQYF. The DNA of the CDR3 is TGTGCCAGCAGCCAAGACAGCGCCTACGAGCAGTACTTC.

This sequence joins TRBV7-9 and TRBJ2-5; D is ambiguous. The V end was cut by 0 bases, the J end by 5 bases, with 16 bases between. CDR1 is SEHNR, CDR2 FQNEAQ, per germline (reference sequence). The CDR3 consists of 16 residues. The CDR3 sequence is CASSLAYRSSHETQYF. DNA of the CDR3: TGTGCCAGCAGCTTAGCCTATAGGTCCAGCCACGAGACCCAGTACTTC.

The V call is TRBV5-4, the J call TRBJ2-5; D possibly corresponds to TRBD1 (7 bases). The V and J ends lost 1 base and 4 bases respectively, with 17 bases between them. Germline lookup yields CDR1 SGHNT and CDR2 YYREEE (reference sequence). The CDR3 is made up of 16 amino acids. The CDR3 here is CASSLQRQGGLETQYF. CDR3 nucleotides: TGTGCCAGCAGCTTGCAACGGCAGGGGGGACTAGAGACCCAGTACTTC.

The chain carries TRBV2 and TRBJ1-1, with a tentative D call TRBD1 (5 bases). The CDR3 is 14 residues long. Between the trimmed V and J ends, which lost 6 bases and 3 bases, there was a span of 14 bases. Germline CDR1 SNHLY, CDR2 FYNNEI. The DNA of the CDR3 is TGTGCCAGCAGCTGGGCCGGGACGGACACTGAAGCTTTCTTT. Protein sequence: CASSWAGTDTEAFF. The whole variable domain, remainder taken from reference TRBV2 and TRBJ1-1, is EPEVTQTPSHQVTQMGQEVILRCVPISNHLYFYWYRQILGQKVEFLVSFYNNEISEKSEIFDDQFSVERPDGSNFTLKIRSTKLEDSAMYFCASSWAGTDTEAFFGQGTRLTVV.

This chain uses TRBV6-1 with TRBJ2-3, with 9 bases fitting TRBD1. The V gene end was trimmed by 2 bases and the J gene end by 5 bases; junction bases not matched to a gene: 17. There are 19 residues in the CDR3. Germline loops: CDR1 MNHNS, CDR2 SASEGT. CDR3 in amino acids: CASSETTNGGQGFIDTQYF. In nucleotides, the CDR3 is TGTGCCAGCAGTGAAACGACGAACGGGGGACAGGGTTTTATAGATACGCAGTATTTT.

The chain joins TRBV18 to TRBJ2-3; 10 bases map to TRBD1. The CDR3 is 17 amino acids. V lost 1 base and J lost 1; bases outside the gene matches: 5. Germline V gives CDR1 KGHSH, CDR2 LQKENI. CDR3 in DNA: TGTGCCAGCTCACCACTACTCGGACAGGGGGGCACAGATACGCAGTATTTT. Residues: CASSPLLGQGGTDTQYF.

This clone was seen a single time. The V call is TRBV21-1, the J call TRBJ1-5. TRBV21-1 is classified as a pseudogene. This CDR3 has 14 amino acids. The CDR3 region has the DNA TGTGCCACCGTAGAAGGGATTAGCAATCAGCCCCAGCATTTT. This sequence encodes CATVEGISNQPQHF.

The chain couples TRBV27 to TRBJ2-7; 13 nucleotides align to TRBD2. The germline V gene has CDR1 MNHEY and CDR2 SMNVEV (reference sequence). This CDR3 spans 15 amino acids. V lost 5 bases, J lost 4 bases, and 5 bases stayed unmatched. The CDR3 DNA is TGTGCCAGCAGTCGCCCGGGACTAGCGGGATACGAGCAGTACTTC. It is translated as CASSRPGLAGYEQYF.

The CDR3 DNA is TGTGCCACCAGCAGAGATCCCGGCGCCGCTGAGCAGTTCTTC. As protein: CATSRDPGAAEQFF. The genes are TRBV15 and TRBJ2-1; D is ambiguous. This CDR3 spans 14 amino acids. The ends were cut back, 0 bases at V and 9 bases at J, with 12 bases in the middle. Germline CDR1 is LNHNV and CDR2 is YYDKDF (reference sequence).

This chain links TRBV29-1 with TRBJ1-1; D remains unclear. This CDR3 is 13 amino acids long. V lost 4 bases and J 1 base, leaving 10 bases between the germline ends. Germline V gene lookup returns CDR1 SQVTM and CDR2 ANQGSEA. CDR3 coding DNA: TGCAGCGTTGCCCCGGACGGGAACACTGAAGCTTTCTTT. Translating gives CSVAPDGNTEAFF.

Only one count was recorded for this clone. This rearrangement joins TRBV6-5 to TRBJ2-5; D assignment may be TRBD1 or TRBD2 (5 bases each). CDR3 length: 15 amino acids. Trimming cost V 8 bases and J 1 base, with 17 bases left between them. Per germline, CDR1 MNHEY and CDR2 SVGAGI. The CDR3 here is CASVRVRDPQETQYF. CDR3 bases: TGTGCCAGCGTCCGGGTGAGGGACCCCCAAGAGACCCAGTACTTC.

In its sample, this clone was seen a few times. The J gene is TRBJ2-5, the V gene TRBV2, with 10 bases lining up with TRBD2. The V gene's germline CDR1 is SNHLY and CDR2 FYNNEI. CDR3 size: 16 residues. The junction had 10 bases not matched to a gene; V was cut back by 2 bases and J by 7 bases. Written as DNA, the CDR3 is TGTGCCAGCAGTGAACTAGCGGGAGAGCATGGCGGGACCCAGTACTTC. This translates into CASSELAGEHGGTQYF.